One and the same sample provided the 16 T cell receptor beta chains below, sequenced in a study of somatic mutations in cytotoxic T cells in rheumatoid arthritis. Some clones are missing from TCRdb's copy, which holds only in-frame ones; the method was immunoSEQ multiplex PCR. This table holds 15,000 to 20,000 clones, approximately 80% found once. The sample comprised CD8+ T cells sorted from blood. These receptors originate from an adult with rheumatoid arthritis.

The rearrangement links TRBV15 to TRBJ2-5; TRBD2 aligns across 9 bases. After removal of 4 bases from V and 5 bases from J, the junction contained 17 bases not matched to a gene. Germline values: CDR1 LNHNV, CDR2 YYDKDF (reference sequence). The length of the CDR3 is 18 residues. The CDR3 sequence is CATSTEPVAGDLDETQYF. The CDR3 DNA is TGTGCCACCAGCACAGAGCCCGTAGCGGGGGACCTGGACGAGACCCAGTACTTC. The variable domain in full, with the rest retrieved from reference TRBV15 and TRBJ2-5, is DAMVIQNPRYQVTQFGKPVTLSCSQTLNHNVMYWYQQKSSQAPKLLFHYYDKDFNNEADTPDNFQSRRPNTSFCFLDIRSPGLGDTAMYLCATSTEPVAGDLDETQYFGPGTRLLVL.

This chain connects TRBV19 to TRBJ2-4; a possible D gene is TRBD2 (5 bases). The CDR3 has 15 residues. Per germline, CDR1 LNHDA and CDR2 SQIVND (reference sequence). The V end was cut by 1 base, the J end by 4 bases, with 11 bases between. CDR3 residues: CASSIGFGSKNIQYF. DNA for the CDR3: TGTGCCAGTAGTATAGGGTTTGGGAGTAAAAACATTCAGTACTTC. Filled out from reference TRBV19 and TRBJ2-4, the complete variable domain reads DGGITQSPKYLFRKEGQNVTLSCEQNLNHDAMYWYRQDPGQGLRLIYYSQIVNDFQKGDIAEGYSVSREKKESFPLTVTSAQKNPTAFYLCASSIGFGSKNIQYFGAGTRLSVL.

This chain links TRBV5-6 with TRBJ2-7; no clear D. Trimming took off 1 base at V and 0 bases at J, with 11 bases between the two ends. The CDR3 is 15 amino acids. CDR1 SGHDT and CDR2 YYEEEE come from the germline V gene. DNA for the CDR3: TGTGCCAGCAGCTTGACGCCTTCGACCTCCTACGAGCAGTACTTC. Protein: CASSLTPSTSYEQYF.

This clone was detected only once. The chain couples TRBV18 to TRBJ2-3, with 8 bases identical to TRBD2. The junction had 11 bases not matched to a gene; V was cut back by 3 bases and J by 3 bases. The CDR3 extends over 17 amino acids. Germline loops: CDR1 KGHSH, CDR2 LQKENI. Written as DNA, the CDR3 is TGTGCCAGCTCACCTCAACTAGCGGACTCGGGGACAGATACGCAGTATTTT. Translating gives CASSPQLADSGTDTQYF.

The rearrangement links TRBV6-5 to TRBJ2-7; no firm D call. CDR1 is MNHEY, CDR2 SVGAGI, per germline. This CDR3 is built from 14 residues. The V end was cut by 0 bases, the J end by 1 base, with 7 bases between. The CDR3 bases are TGTGCCAGCAGTTACTCTGGGCAGTCCTACGAGCAGTACTTC. Protein product: CASSYSGQSYEQYF.

This sequence joins TRBV28 and TRBJ1-5; the D is unclear. V lost 5 bases, J lost 6 bases, and 8 bases lay in between. The CDR3 covers 12 residues. Germline V gives CDR1 MDHEN, CDR2 SYDVKM. The CDR3 DNA is TGTGCCAGCAGTCTGGGAAGTCAGCCCCAGCATTTT. As protein: CASSLGSQPQHF.

The rearrangement joins TRBV7-9 to TRBJ2-5, with 8 bases lining up with TRBD2. Unmatched junction bases numbered 2, after V lost 4 bases and J lost 1 base. The CDR3 is 14 amino acids. Per germline, CDR1 SEHNR and CDR2 FQNEAQ (reference sequence). In nucleotides, the CDR3 is TGTGCCAGCAGCTCCACTAGCGGCCAAGAGACCCAGTACTTC. It encodes CASSSTSGQETQYF.

The rearrangement joins TRBV27 to TRBJ1-2, with a weak D call TRBD1 (5 bases). This CDR3 is built from 13 residues. V was clipped by 2 bases and J by 2 bases, with 6 bases between them. CDR1 MNHEY and CDR2 SMNVEV come from the germline V gene (reference sequence). The CDR3 nucleotides read TGTGCCAGCAGTTTAAGACAGAACTATGGCTACACCTTC. It is translated as CASSLRQNYGYTF.

This clone was seen a handful of times. The chain carries TRBV10-3 and TRBJ1-1; D is unresolved. The CDR3 sequence is 15 residues long. Germline values: CDR1 ENHRY, CDR2 SYGVKD. The germline V and J ends were trimmed by 7 bases and 1 base, with 16 bases remaining between them. The CDR3 protein is CAIKSGEGRNTEAFF. The CDR3 region has the DNA TGTGCCATCAAATCGGGCGAGGGCAGGAACACTGAAGCTTTCTTT.

This clone was picked up a small number of times. V and J are TRBV9 and TRBJ2-7; no clear D. V gave up 0 bases and J gave up 1 base, with 11 bases separating them. Germline CDR1 is SGDLS and CDR2 is YYNGEE. The CDR3 spans 15 residues. The CDR3 coding sequence is TGTGCCAGCAGCGTAGAGCCTCAAGGGTCCTACGAGCAGTACTTC. This gives the protein CASSVEPQGSYEQYF.

This clone was counted only a few times. V and J are TRBV7-9 and TRBJ2-7; a weak D match, TRBD1 (5 bases). CDR1 is SEHNR and CDR2 is FQNEAQ in the germline V gene (reference sequence). The CDR3 is 13 amino acids. The V end was cut by 3 bases, the J end by 4 bases, with 10 bases between. In DNA, the CDR3 is TGTGCCAGCAGCTTTGGACACCCATACGAGCAGTACTTC. Its translation is CASSFGHPYEQYF.

The chain joins TRBV29-1 to TRBJ2-1, with TRBD2 matching 10 bases. The V and J ends lost 6 bases and 5 bases, in that order; junction bases with no gene match: 16. CDR1 is SQVTM, CDR2 ANQGSEA, per germline. This CDR3 has 17 residues. The CDR3 loop reads CSVDNSESGRADNEQFF. The CDR3 DNA reads as TGCAGCGTAGACAACTCCGAAAGCGGGAGGGCGGACAATGAGCAGTTCTTC.

The chain employs TRBV5-6 and TRBJ2-7; D is perhaps TRBD1 or TRBD2 (5 bases each). In germline, CDR1 is SGHDT, CDR2 YYEEEE. With 4 bases removed from V and 2 bases from J, the gap between germline ends came to 13 bases. The CDR3 consists of 14 residues. The CDR3 loop reads CASSLGIGAYEQYF. In DNA, the CDR3 is TGTGCCAGCAGCCTCGGGATAGGGGCCTACGAGCAGTACTTC.

The chain links TRBV10-3 to TRBJ1-3; D is undetermined. The CDR3 sequence is 16 residues long. Germline V gene data show CDR1 as ENHRY and CDR2 as SYGVKD. V lost 4 bases and J 4 bases, leaving 17 bases between the germline ends. The CDR3 DNA sequence: TGTGCCATCAGTGGTTTGACACCAGCGGGGGGAAACACCATATATTTT. Its protein product is CAISGLTPAGGNTIYF.

This clone was counted between two and nine times. The genes are TRBV6-1 and TRBJ2-2; 10 bases fit TRBD2. Per the germline V gene, CDR1 is MNHNS and CDR2 is SASEGT. V trimming: 2 bases; J trimming: 7 bases; junction bases outside the gene matches: 10. CDR3 length: 17 residues. CDR3 sequence (DNA): TGTGCCAGCAGTGAACTTACTAGCGGGAAAGTTGGCGGGGAGCTGTTTTTT. It encodes CASSELTSGKVGGELFF.

This clone was counted only a few times. The rearrangement joins TRBV6-5 to TRBJ1-1; no reliable D call. The CDR3 is made up of 10 amino acids. The V end lost 6 bases, the J end lost 5 bases, and 4 bases lay between the germline ends. Germline V CDR1 and CDR2: MNHEY, SVGAGI. The CDR3 reads CASRKTEAFF. The CDR3 DNA sequence: TGTGCCAGCAGGAAGACTGAAGCTTTCTTT.